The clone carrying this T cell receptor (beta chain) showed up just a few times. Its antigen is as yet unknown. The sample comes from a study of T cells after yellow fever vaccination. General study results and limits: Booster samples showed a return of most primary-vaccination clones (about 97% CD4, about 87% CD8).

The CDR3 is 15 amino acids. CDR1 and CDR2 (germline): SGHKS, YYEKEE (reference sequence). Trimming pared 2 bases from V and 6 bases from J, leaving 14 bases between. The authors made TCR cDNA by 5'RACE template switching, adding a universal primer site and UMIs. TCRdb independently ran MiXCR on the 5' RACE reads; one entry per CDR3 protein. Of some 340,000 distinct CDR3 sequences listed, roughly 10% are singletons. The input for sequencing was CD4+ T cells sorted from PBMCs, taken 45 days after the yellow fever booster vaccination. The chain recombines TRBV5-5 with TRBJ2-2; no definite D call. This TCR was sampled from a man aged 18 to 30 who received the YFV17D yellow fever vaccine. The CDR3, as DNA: TGTGCCAGCAGCTTTGAATCCCGATGGGCCGGGGAGCTGTTTTTT. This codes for CASSFESRWAGELFF.